This T cell receptor beta chain was sequenced in a study of cytomegalovirus exposure and HLA in healthy donors. This CDR3 spans 16 amino acids. The germline CDR1 and CDR2 sequences are SGHVS and FNYEAQ. Trimming removed 1 base from V and 7 bases from J, with 17 bases in between. The study, taken as a whole, reports: First-cohort TCR clusters tended to co-occur in the 95 to 150 validation repertoires, a later analysis found. The study designated about 160 TCR beta chains cytomegalovirus-associated.

Sequencing used immunoSEQ multiplex PCR; TCRdb keeps in-frame clones, though not all of them. The data hold roughly 180,000 clones, with around nine tenths observed a single time. Details on this clone: What it binds is unknown.

This clonotype originated in a man aged 30 to 39 in good health and CMV-seropositive. The chain links TRBV7-6 to TRBJ2-1, with D perhaps matching TRBD2 (6 bases). Material: PBMCs. The CDR3 DNA is TGTGCCAGCAGCTTAGACTTCGGGGGATGGAAAAATGAGCAGTTCTTC. Translating gives CASSLDFGGWKNEQFF.